Below, 30 T cell receptor beta chains from the same sample are listed, as sequenced in a study of PD-1 blockade in classical Hodgkin lymphoma (dated by TCRdb to 2018 to 2021). What this sample's time point label stands for: cycle 4 day 1 (C4D1), after less than seven weeks of nivolumab. Every trial patient had relapsed following autologous stem cell transplantation, and prior brentuximab vedotin exposure was what differed among cohorts A, B and C. Library preparation employed the immunoSEQ multiplex PCR assay. The table was pulled from immuneACCESS by TCRdb, which kept in-frame rearrangements only. Such tables lose some clones; where checked, under half of the loss comes from unresolved V genes, and the rest has no known cause. The sample table records 96,000 or so clones; just over 90% of these occur just once. 1.5% to 2.5% of the sample rests with the top ten. Here the sequenced sample was peripheral blood mononuclear cells (PBMCs), taken before the fourth cycle of nivolumab. All receptors come from a human donor with classical Hodgkin lymphoma.

V usage is TRBV30 and J usage is TRBJ2-1; no firm D call. CDR1 and CDR2 (germline): GTSNPN, SVGIG (reference sequence). The CDR3 is made up of 16 amino acids. Between the trimmed V and J ends, which lost 1 base and 0 bases, there was a span of 13 bases. The CDR3 protein is CAWSGRRLSSYNEQFF. CDR3 sequence (DNA): TGTGCCTGGAGTGGGCGACGGTTAAGCTCCTACAATGAGCAGTTCTTC.

V gene TRBV6-6 combines with J gene TRBJ1-1, with D maybe TRBD1 (5 bases). The V gene's germline CDR1 is MNHNY and CDR2 SVGAGI (reference sequence). The germline V and J ends were trimmed by 2 bases and 5 bases, with 15 bases remaining between them. This CDR3 is 15 amino acids long. The CDR3 protein is CASSYDAGKRTEAFF. In nucleotides, the CDR3 is TGTGCCAGCAGTTACGATGCAGGGAAGCGGACTGAAGCTTTCTTT.

The chain carries TRBV10-3 and TRBJ1-2; the D gene is possibly TRBD1 (5 bases). The CDR3 length is 13 residues. Trimming removed 6 bases at V and 0 bases at J, with 8 bases between. Germline V gene data show CDR1 as ENHRY and CDR2 as SYGVKD. CDR3 nucleotide sequence: TGTGCCATCAGGACAGACCCTAACTATGGCTACACCTTC. Residues: CAIRTDPNYGYTF.

The chain is built from TRBV5-1 and TRBJ2-2; D is uncertain. V lost 1 base and J lost 2, with 9 bases in between. The V gene's germline CDR1 is SGHRS and CDR2 YFSETQ. This CDR3 has 15 amino acids. In DNA, the CDR3 is TGCGCCAGCAGCTTGTCTACAGTAAACACCGGGGAGCTGTTTTTT. It codes for CASSLSTVNTGELFF.

The V and J genes are TRBV5-8 and TRBJ2-5, with TRBD1 matching over 7 bases. In germline, CDR1 is SGHTS, CDR2 YDEGEE. CDR3 length equals 17 residues. The V gene end was trimmed by 3 bases and the J gene end by 0 bases; junction bases not matched to a gene: 11. Here the CDR3 DNA reads TGTGCCAGCAGCTACGACAGGGCACTTTTCAACCAAGAGACCCAGTACTTC. Residues: CASSYDRALFNQETQYF.

The chain uses TRBV11-3 and TRBJ2-1, with D perhaps matching TRBD1 (6 bases). Germline CDR1 and CDR2: SGHNT and YENEEA. Deletions cut 1 base from V and 8 bases from J, with 12 bases between. The CDR3 spans 14 residues. The chain's CDR3 is CASSLARGIDEQFF. The DNA of the CDR3 is TGTGCCAGCAGCTTAGCCAGGGGCATCGATGAGCAGTTCTTC.

V gene TRBV6-6 combines with J gene TRBJ2-1; D ambiguous. From germline, CDR1 is MNHNY and CDR2 SVGAGI (reference sequence). V shed 7 bases and J shed 5 bases, with 15 bases lying between them. The CDR3 is 14 residues long. This CDR3 reads CASKEGWVDNEQFF. CDR3 DNA sequence: TGTGCCAGCAAAGAAGGGTGGGTTGACAATGAGCAGTTCTTC.

This chain joins TRBV2 and TRBJ2-1; the D gene could be TRBD1 or TRBD2 (6 bases each). V lost 7 bases to trimming and J lost 3 bases, with 22 bases between them. The CDR3 extends over 17 amino acids. The germline V gene has CDR1 SNHLY and CDR2 FYNNEI. The CDR3 spells CASMGTPRRGFYNEQFF. The CDR3 region has the DNA TGTGCCAGCATGGGGACACCCCGACGGGGGTTCTACAATGAGCAGTTCTTC.

The chain combines TRBV10-2 with TRBJ1-4; D not certain. Germline CDR1 reads WSHSY; CDR2 reads SAAADI. This CDR3 comprises 19 residues. The germline V and J ends were trimmed by 7 bases and 0 bases, with 24 bases remaining between them. The CDR3 DNA follows: TGCGCCAGCACCCTAAACGTACAAGGGTTATCTCCAACTAATGAAAAACTGTTTTTT. Its protein product is CASTLNVQGLSPTNEKLFF.

CDR3 loop: CASSLTGTGLREQFF. CDR3 DNA sequence: TGTGCCAGCAGCTTGACCGGGACAGGGCTGCGTGAGCAGTTCTTC. The chain joins TRBV5-8 to TRBJ2-1, with 9 bases aligning to TRBD1. This CDR3 comprises 15 residues. Per germline, CDR1 SGHTS and CDR2 YDEGEE. Germline trimming cut 1 base from V and 9 bases from J; bases unmatched to any gene: 8.

This chain joins TRBV6-1 and TRBJ2-7, with D unclear. In germline, CDR1 is MNHNS, CDR2 SASEGT. The CDR3 has 11 amino acids. Trimming took off 7 bases at V and 2 bases at J, with 6 bases between the two ends. CDR3 in amino acids: CASIGTYEQYF. CDR3 sequence (DNA): TGTGCCAGCATTGGAACCTACGAGCAGTACTTC.

The gene calls are TRBV7-2 and TRBJ1-6; the D is unclear. Trimming removed 1 base at V and 7 bases at J, with 2 bases between. Germline values: CDR1 SGHTA, CDR2 FQGNSA. The CDR3 covers 12 residues. The CDR3 region has the DNA TGTGCCAGCAGCTTAGTGAATTCACCCCTCCACTTT. It specifies CASSLVNSPLHF. The whole variable domain, remainder taken from reference TRBV7-2 and TRBJ1-6, is GAGVSQSPSNKVTEKGKDVELRCDPISGHTALYWYRQSLGQGLEFLIYFQGNSAPDKSGLPSDRFSAERTGGSVSTLTIQRTQQEDSAVYLCASSLVNSPLHFGNGTRLTVT.

J is TRBJ2-1 and V is TRBV11-2; D possibly corresponds to TRBD2 (5 bases). V was clipped by 6 bases and J by 4 bases, with 16 bases between them. The CDR3 length is 15 residues. CDR1 and CDR2 from the germline V gene are SGHAT and FQNNGV. This CDR3 is CASRPPTAGYNEQFF. CDR3 bases: TGTGCCAGCAGGCCCCCGACCGCGGGTTACAATGAGCAGTTCTTC.

The gene calls are TRBV6-4 and TRBJ2-3; 7 nucleotides align to TRBD2. This CDR3 is 15 amino acids long. Germline lookup yields CDR1 MRHNA and CDR2 SNTAGT. Losses at the gene ends were 3 bases for V and 0 bases for J; bases not matched to a gene: 3. CDR3 residues: CASSESSGSTDTQYF. For the CDR3, the DNA is TGTGCCAGCAGTGAAAGTAGCGGGAGCACAGATACGCAGTATTTT.

This clone came up a few times. V gene TRBV6-1 combines with J gene TRBJ1-1; D unresolved. V lost 5 bases and J lost 0, with 7 bases in between. The CDR3 covers 13 residues. Germline V CDR1 and CDR2: MNHNS, SASEGT. This CDR3 reads CASSIELNTEAFF. The CDR3 region has the DNA TGTGCCAGCAGTATAGAACTGAACACTGAAGCTTTCTTT.

The rearrangement links TRBV19 to TRBJ1-4, with D tentatively TRBD1 (5 bases). The V and J ends lost 5 bases and 5 bases respectively, with 12 bases between them. The CDR3 is made up of 14 amino acids. Germline V gene data show CDR1 as LNHDA and CDR2 as SQIVND (reference sequence). Here the CDR3 DNA reads TGTGCCAGTAGTGTACCGGGGGGAAATGAAAAACTGTTTTTT. Amino acids: CASSVPGGNEKLFF. Variable domain in full (rest from reference TRBV19 and TRBJ1-4): DGGITQSPKYLFRKEGQNVTLSCEQNLNHDAMYWYRQDPGQGLRLIYYSQIVNDFQKGDIAEGYSVSREKKESFPLTVTSAQKNPTAFYLCASSVPGGNEKLFFGSGTQLSVL.

V and J are TRBV2 and TRBJ2-2; 9 nucleotides line up with TRBD1. The V gene end was trimmed by 11 bases and the J gene end by 4 bases; junction bases not matched to a gene: 8. The CDR3 totals 14 residues. The germline V gene encodes CDR1 SNHLY and CDR2 FYNNEI. CDR3 region: CADRGESSTGELFF. In DNA form, the CDR3 reads TGTGCCGACAGGGGGGAGTCGAGCACCGGGGAGCTGTTTTTT.

The chain combines TRBV6-1 with TRBJ2-4, with 12 positions matching TRBD1. J gave up 1 base and V 3 bases, and 1 base lay outside the gene matches. The CDR3 has 16 residues. Germline lookup yields CDR1 MNHNS and CDR2 SASEGT. The CDR3 region has the DNA TGTGCCAGCAGTGAGGGACAGGGGGCGGCCAAAAACATTCAGTACTTC. It is translated as CASSEGQGAAKNIQYF.

The chain carries TRBV7-3 and TRBJ2-1; 7 positions agree with TRBD2. The trim removed 0 bases at V and 9 bases at J, leaving 5 bases unmatched. Germline assignment: CDR1 SGHTA and CDR2 FQGTGA. There are 14 residues in the CDR3. CDR3 DNA: TGTGCCAGCAGCTTAACGGCGGGAGCACCTGAGCAGTTCTTC. It codes for CASSLTAGAPEQFF.

V and J are TRBV4-1 and TRBJ1-1; D is undetermined. V lost 4 bases, J lost 2 bases, and 11 bases lay in between. This CDR3 has 14 residues. Germline V gene lookup returns CDR1 MGHRA and CDR2 YSYEKL. The CDR3 is CASSPRHPNTEAFF. Written as DNA, the CDR3 is TGCGCCAGCAGCCCGAGACACCCTAACACTGAAGCTTTCTTT.

The chain uses TRBV2 and TRBJ1-3; a weak D match, TRBD1 (6 bases). The CDR3 has 12 amino acids. V gave up 6 bases and J gave up 4 bases, with 7 bases separating them. Looked up from germline, CDR1 is SNHLY and CDR2 is FYNNEI. The CDR3 DNA is TGTGCCAGCAGAGGGGGGGGAAACACCATATATTTT. This sequence encodes CASRGGGNTIYF.

This clone was detected once. The V gene is TRBV9, the J gene TRBJ2-2, with D possibly being TRBD1 (6 bases). Looked up from germline, CDR1 is SGDLS and CDR2 is YYNGEE. Between the trimmed V and J ends, which lost 4 bases and 6 bases, there was a span of 13 bases. The CDR3 extends over 14 amino acids. This CDR3 is CASSTHGTPGELFF. In nucleotides, the CDR3 is TGTGCCAGCAGCACCCACGGGACACCCGGGGAGCTGTTTTTT.

This chain joins TRBV7-3 and TRBJ2-2, with no clear D. This CDR3 region has 12 residues. Per germline, CDR1 SGHTA and CDR2 FQGTGA. Between the trimmed V and J ends, which lost 2 bases and 3 bases, there was a span of 1 base. The chain's CDR3 is CASSLYTGELFF. The CDR3 coding sequence is TGTGCCAGCAGCTTATACACCGGGGAGCTGTTTTTT.

The chain uses TRBV11-2 and TRBJ1-5; D is ambiguous. CDR1 and CDR2 (germline): SGHAT, FQNNGV. The germline V and J ends were trimmed by 5 bases and 6 bases, with 8 bases remaining between them. This CDR3 spans 12 amino acids. CDR3 region: CASSKVGQPQHF. The CDR3, as DNA: TGTGCCAGCAGCAAAGTAGGTCAGCCCCAGCATTTT. Filled out from reference TRBV11-2 and TRBJ1-5, the complete variable domain reads EAGVAQSPRYKIIEKRQSVAFWCNPISGHATLYWYQQILGQGPKLLIQFQNNGVVDDSQLPKDRFSAERLKGVDSTLKIQPAKLEDSAVYLCASSKVGQPQHFGDGTRLSIL.

The rearrangement joins TRBV7-9 to TRBJ2-1, with D possibly matching TRBD1 (7 bases). Germline V lookup: CDR1 SEHNR, CDR2 FQNEAQ (reference sequence). Trimming pared 1 base from V and 4 bases from J, leaving 14 bases between. The CDR3 spans 16 residues. CDR3 nucleotide sequence: TGTGCCAGCAGCTTAGTAGGACAGGAGGGTTACAATGAGCAGTTCTTC. Amino acids: CASSLVGQEGYNEQFF. The variable domain in full, with the rest retrieved from reference TRBV7-9 and TRBJ2-1, is DTGVSQNPRHKITKRGQNVTFRCDPISEHNRLYWYRQTLGQGPEFLTYFQNEAQLEKSRLLSDRFSAERPKGSFSTLEIQRTEQGDSAMYLCASSLVGQEGYNEQFFGPGTRLTVL.

The gene calls are TRBV6-5 and TRBJ2-2; D uncertain. Germline V gene lookup returns CDR1 MNHEY and CDR2 SVGAGI. CDR3 size: 13 residues. The V and J ends lost 6 bases and 6 bases respectively, with 11 bases between them. The CDR3 DNA reads as TGTGCCAGCAGGCGCCAGTTATCCGGGGAGCTGTTTTTT. Translation: CASRRQLSGELFF.

The chain is built from TRBV19 and TRBJ2-3; D not certain. Germline CDR1 LNHDA, CDR2 SQIVND (reference sequence). The CDR3 consists of 16 residues. Between the trimmed V and J ends, which lost 4 bases and 4 bases, there was a span of 18 bases. CDR3 DNA: TGTGCCAGTAGTAGCCCCCCATTTCCACAGCCAGATACGCAGTATTTT. Amino acids: CASSSPPFPQPDTQYF.

This rearrangement joins TRBV7-6 to TRBJ1-5; TRBD1 matches 7 bases. The germline V gene has CDR1 SGHVS and CDR2 FNYEAQ. Losses at the gene ends were 0 bases for V and 0 bases for J; bases not matched to a gene: 5. The CDR3 is 17 residues long. The CDR3 region is CASSLAPGGISNQPQHF. Here the CDR3 DNA reads TGTGCCAGCAGCTTAGCACCAGGGGGGATTAGCAATCAGCCCCAGCATTTT. Combining the CDR3 with reference TRBV7-6 and TRBJ1-5 gives the whole variable domain GAGVSQSPRYKVTKRGQDVALRCDPISGHVSLYWYRQALGQGPEFLTYFNYEAQQDKSGLPNDRFSAERPEGSISTLTIQRTEQRDSAMYRCASSLAPGGISNQPQHFGDGTRLSIL.

This sequence joins TRBV27 and TRBJ1-2; D unclear. This CDR3 has 13 amino acids. V was pared by 2 bases and J by 5 bases, with 9 bases between. Germline lookup yields CDR1 MNHEY and CDR2 SMNVEV (reference sequence). CDR3 protein: CASSLRAAYGYTF. For the CDR3, the DNA is TGTGCCAGCAGTTTACGGGCAGCTTATGGCTACACCTTC.

This clone was seen just once. This chain links TRBV4-1 with TRBJ1-4; D is uncertain. Trimming took off 0 bases at V and 8 bases at J, with 4 bases between the two ends. Germline V CDR1 and CDR2: MGHRA, YSYEKL. This CDR3 has 12 residues. The DNA for the CDR3 is TGCGCCAGCAGCCAAGAGCGGGAAAAACTGTTTTTT. Its translation is CASSQEREKLFF.